Presented here are 31 T cell receptor beta chains from one specimen sequenced in a study of blood T cells in healthy people across ages. The authors ran a second PCR of about 7 to 11 cycles using a sample-barcoded 5' primer and a J-beta primer mix. Using its own MiXCR run on the 5' RACE reads, TCRdb lists one record per CDR3 protein. This table has about 1.8 million distinct CDR3 sequences, less than 50% appearing once. Sequencing used blood. These receptor sequences come from a woman aged 40 to 50 in good health.

The chain uses TRBV7-9 and TRBJ1-6, with D possibly matching TRBD1 (5 bases). Deletions cut 5 bases from V and 2 bases from J, with 16 bases between. CDR1 and CDR2 (germline): SEHNR, FQNEAQ (reference sequence). The CDR3 contains 17 residues. CDR3 bases: TGTGCCAGCAGCGAAAGGGGAGGATGGACCTATAATTCACCCCTCCACTTT. Translating it yields CASSERGGWTYNSPLHF.

This clonotype was seen more than once but under ten times. This chain joins TRBV12-3 or TRBV12-4 and TRBJ1-6, with 7 positions matching TRBD1. This CDR3 is 14 amino acids long. V shed 6 bases, J shed 4 bases, and the junction held 3 bases outside the gene matches. Written as DNA, the CDR3 is TGTGCCAGCAGGGGGGACAGTTATAATTCACCCCTCCACTTT. Encoded protein: CASRGDSYNSPLHF.

This clonotype appeared many times. The CDR3 nucleotides are TGTGCCAGCAGCCTCTCAACAGGGAACGTCCTGACTTTC. Its translation: CASSLSTGNVLTF. This chain connects TRBV12-3 or TRBV12-4 to TRBJ2-6; TRBD1 is a possible D gene (6 bases). V was shortened by 6 bases and J by 10 bases, with 13 bases between the two germline ends. This CDR3 has 13 amino acids.

The rearrangement joins TRBV12-3 or TRBV12-4 to TRBJ2-1; no definite D call. V was pared by 2 bases and J by 10 bases, with 15 bases between. CDR3 size: 14 residues. CDR3 coding DNA: TGTGCCAGCAGTTTATGGATCCCGAGCTTGGAGCAGTTCTTC. Its protein is CASSLWIPSLEQFF.

The chain joins TRBV20-1 to TRBJ2-1, with TRBD2 as a possible D gene (6 bases). The closer fit of TRBJ2-7 to the DNA end suggests the J call may be wrong. This CDR3 comprises 13 residues. The germline CDR1 and CDR2 sequences are DFQATT and SNEGSKA (reference sequence). Written as DNA, the CDR3 is TGCAGTGCCCGAAGCGGGCGGGTTAACGAGCAGTACTTC. Translating it yields CSARSGRVNEQYF.

The chain carries TRBV27 and TRBJ2-7; D gene unclear. The CDR3 covers 16 residues. Germline CDR1 reads MNHEY; CDR2 reads SMNVEV (reference sequence). V was cut by 6 bases and J by 4 bases, with 22 bases left in between. DNA of the CDR3: TGTGCCAGCAGACGAAGTATGGGCCTCACCACTTACGAGCAGTACTTC. Protein sequence: CASRRSMGLTTYEQYF.

This clonotype was picked up a small number of times. V usage is TRBV24-1 and J usage is TRBJ2-1; no definite D call. This CDR3 has 12 amino acids. CDR1 KGHDR and CDR2 SFDVKD come from the germline V gene. The V gene lost 8 bases and the J gene lost 5 bases, with 9 bases spanning the gap. CDR3 DNA: TGTGCCACCATCGGGTCCGACAATGAGCAGTTCTTC. Translation: CATIGSDNEQFF.

The V gene is TRBV28, the J gene TRBJ2-1, with 8 positions matching TRBD2. Germline CDR1 and CDR2: MDHEN and SYDVKM. The CDR3 runs 15 residues. The V segment lost 7 bases and the J segment 8 bases; nucleotides outside the gene matches: 13. The CDR3 coding sequence is TGTGCCAGCACCTTCGGGGTAGCGGGGAGGGATGAGCAGTTCTTC. Translated, it gives CASTFGVAGRDEQFF.

The rearrangement uses TRBV7-9 and TRBJ2-1, with D tentatively TRBD2 (5 bases). Germline CDR1 reads SEHNR; CDR2 reads FQNEAQ (reference sequence). V was pared by 6 bases and J by 0 bases, with 12 bases between. This CDR3 has 15 amino acids. The chain's CDR3 is CASSFGGLSYNEQFF. DNA for the CDR3: TGTGCCAGCAGTTTCGGAGGACTCTCCTACAATGAGCAGTTCTTC.

The genes are TRBV29-1 and TRBJ1-2; 8 bases are a match to TRBD1. The germline V gene has CDR1 SQVTM and CDR2 ANQGSEA. The CDR3 sequence is 16 residues long. Germline trimming cut 8 bases from V and 4 bases from J; bases unmatched to any gene: 18. The DNA for the CDR3 is TGCAGCTACGGGGGGCAGGGGGCCGGTACGGGCTATGGCTACACCTTC. Amino acids: CSYGGQGAGTGYGYTF.

The chain joins TRBV28 to TRBJ1-5; D gene unclear. The CDR3 sequence is 13 residues long. V shed 8 bases and J shed 5 bases, with 13 bases lying between them. Germline CDR1 and CDR2: MDHEN and SYDVKM. CDR3 nucleotides: TGTGCCAGCCACACGGGGAAGTATCAGCCCCAGCATTTT. Translated: CASHTGKYQPQHF.

This clonotype was picked up a small number of times. The chain uses TRBV7-9 and TRBJ2-1; 9 nucleotides agree with TRBD1. The CDR3 extends over 15 amino acids. Per the germline V gene, CDR1 is SEHNR and CDR2 is FQNEAQ (reference sequence). The V gene end was trimmed by 5 bases and the J gene end by 5 bases; junction bases not matched to a gene: 7. CDR3 loop: CASSARDRENNEQFF. CDR3 in DNA: TGTGCCAGCAGCGCTCGGGACAGGGAAAACAATGAGCAGTTCTTC.

This chain joins TRBV7-3 and TRBJ2-1; D possibly uses TRBD1 or TRBD2 (5 bases each). The CDR3 runs 16 residues. Germline V gene lookup returns CDR1 SGHTA and CDR2 FQGTGA. V was clipped by 2 bases and J by 4 bases, with 15 bases between them. CDR3 nucleotides: TGTGCCAGCAGCTTATATGGGGACCCCTTGTACAATGAGCAGTTCTTC. It yields the protein CASSLYGDPLYNEQFF.

J is TRBJ1-2 and V is TRBV5-4; TRBD1 is a possible D gene (6 bases). The germline gives CDR1 SGHNT, CDR2 YYREEE (reference sequence). Between the trimmed V and J ends, which lost 1 base and 2 bases, there was a span of 15 bases. The CDR3 has 16 amino acids. The CDR3, as DNA: TGTGCCAGCAGCTTGCCGAGGTTGGACAGCAACTATGGCTACACCTTC. Its protein is CASSLPRLDSNYGYTF.

The chain carries TRBV4-1 and TRBJ2-6; D unclear. The V gene lost 4 bases and the J gene lost 0 bases, with 10 bases spanning the gap. The CDR3 totals 16 residues. Germline CDR1 and CDR2: MGHRA and YSYEKL. The DNA of the CDR3 is TGCGCCAGCAGCCGAGAGGCCGACTCTGGGGCCAACGTCCTGACTTTC. Amino acids: CASSREADSGANVLTF.

The rearrangement uses TRBV4-3 and TRBJ1-6, with a tentative D call TRBD1 (6 bases). Germline assignment: CDR1 LGHNA and CDR2 YSLEER. The ends were cut back, 0 bases at V and 7 bases at J, with 13 bases in the middle. This CDR3 contains 16 residues. CDR3 coding DNA: TGCGCCAGCAGCCAAGATCGCGGACAGACCAATTCACCCCTCCACTTT. This gives the protein CASSQDRGQTNSPLHF.

This chain uses TRBV7-8 with TRBJ1-5; 8 bases are a match to TRBD1. Germline CDR1 SGHVS, CDR2 FQNEAQ. The CDR3 is 14 residues long. J lost 2 bases, V lost 7 bases, and 4 bases had no gene match. CDR3 sequence reads: CASTQDRGNQPQHF. As DNA, the CDR3 is TGTGCCAGCACCCAGGACAGGGGCAATCAGCCCCAGCATTTT.

The rearrangement joins TRBV6-5 to TRBJ1-5; D is uncertain. V lost 2 bases and J lost 8, with 10 bases in between. The CDR3 is 13 residues long. Germline assignment: CDR1 MNHEY and CDR2 SVGAGI. This CDR3 reads CASSYGVGEPQHF. Written as DNA, the CDR3 is TGTGCCAGCAGTTACGGGGTTGGGGAGCCCCAGCATTTT.

The count of this clonotype is one. The chain carries TRBV7-2 and TRBJ2-3; 11 bases are shared with TRBD2. V lost 1 base, J lost 4 bases, and 10 bases stayed unmatched. Germline CDR1 reads SGHTA; CDR2 reads FQGNSA. The CDR3 is made up of 18 amino acids. This CDR3 is CASSLVSGGAGAADTQYF. CDR3 DNA sequence: TGTGCCAGCAGCTTAGTTAGCGGGGGGGCAGGTGCCGCAGATACGCAGTATTTT.

Here the CDR3 DNA reads TGTGCCAGCAGCTTTCGATCAGGTTCCCGCACCGGGGAGCTGTTTTTT. Translating it yields CASSFRSGSRTGELFF. The chain employs TRBV11-2 and TRBJ2-2; D gene ambiguous. Trimming removed 3 bases from V and 4 bases from J, with 15 bases in between. The V gene's germline CDR1 is SGHAT and CDR2 FQNNGV. The CDR3 is 16 amino acids.

This clonotype has only a few counts. The chain joins TRBV15 to TRBJ2-1, with D unclear. The germline gives CDR1 LNHNV, CDR2 YYDKDF (reference sequence). The V end was cut by 2 bases, the J end by 4 bases, with 6 bases between. The CDR3 covers 13 residues. CDR3 region: CATSRLRYNEQFF. Here the CDR3 DNA reads TGTGCCACCAGCAGACTACGATACAATGAGCAGTTCTTC. The full variable domain, in which reference TRBV15 and TRBJ2-1 provide the parts outside the CDR3, is DAMVIQNPRYQVTQFGKPVTLSCSQTLNHNVMYWYQQKSSQAPKLLFHYYDKDFNNEADTPDNFQSRRPNTSFCFLDIRSPGLGDTAMYLCATSRLRYNEQFFGPGTRLTVL.

This clonotype has a count of ten or more. The rearrangement links TRBV29-1 to TRBJ2-7; no clear D. The CDR3 has 13 amino acids. Trimming removed 1 base from V and 4 bases from J, with 11 bases in between. Germline values: CDR1 SQVTM, CDR2 ANQGSEA. CDR3 amino acids: CSVEVMGLYEQYF. The CDR3 nucleotides read TGCAGCGTTGAAGTAATGGGATTATACGAGCAGTACTTC.

This clonotype was picked up one time. The chain links TRBV4-3 to TRBJ1-4; D call uncertain. The CDR3 totals 16 residues. Trimming took off 0 bases at V and 4 bases at J, with 12 bases between the two ends. The germline V gene has CDR1 LGHNA and CDR2 YSLEER. The chain's CDR3 is CASSQDASYYNEKLFF. The CDR3 coding sequence is TGCGCCAGCAGCCAAGATGCAAGTTACTATAATGAAAAACTGTTTTTT.

The chain combines TRBV24-1 with TRBJ2-6, with 9 bases that match TRBD2. In germline, CDR1 is KGHDR, CDR2 SFDVKD. V shed 7 bases and J 0 bases; nucleotides not matched to a gene: 6. The CDR3 consists of 17 residues. The CDR3 DNA is TGTGCCACCAGCGATAGCGGGGGTGGCTCTGGGGCCAACGTCCTGACTTTC. Its protein product is CATSDSGGGSGANVLTF.

The CDR3, as DNA: TGTGCCACCAAGGACGGGGGCGTCTACAATGAGCAGTACTTC. It is translated as CATKDGGVYNEQYF. The chain recombines TRBV15 with TRBJ2-1, with D perhaps given as TRBD1 or TRBD2 (6 bases each). With the DNA end fitting TRBJ2-7 better, the J assignment may be wrong. Germline lookup yields CDR1 LNHNV and CDR2 YYDKDF (reference sequence). The length of the CDR3 is 14 residues.

The chain links TRBV4-1 to TRBJ1-2; maybe TRBD1 (6 bases). CDR3 length: 14 amino acids. The germline CDR1 and CDR2 sequences are MGHRA and YSYEKL. V lost 0 bases and J lost 8, with 13 bases in between. Here the CDR3 DNA reads TGCGCCAGCAGCCAAGAGAGAGGGGGTAACGGCTACACCTTC. Translation: CASSQERGGNGYTF.

The CDR3: CASSLLQGTPYTF. As DNA, the CDR3 is TGTGCCAGCAGCCTGCTACAGGGTACGCCCTACACCTTC. V gene TRBV3-1 combines with J gene TRBJ1-2; D might be TRBD1 (6 bases). Germline CDR1 is LGHDT and CDR2 is YNNKEL (reference sequence). This CDR3 is built from 13 residues. The V gene lost 4 bases and the J gene lost 10 bases, with 16 bases spanning the gap.

Ten or more counts support this clonotype. V gene TRBV7-2 combines with J gene TRBJ2-6; 8 bases fit TRBD1. The CDR3 loop spans 20 amino acids. V lost 3 bases, J lost 0 bases, and 13 bases stayed unmatched. Per the germline V gene, CDR1 is SGHTA and CDR2 is FQGNSA. CDR3 coding DNA: TGTGCCAGCAGCTTCCCAGACAGGGGTGGTCCCTACTCTGGGGCCAACGTCCTGACTTTC. Protein product: CASSFPDRGGPYSGANVLTF.

V and J are TRBV20-1 and TRBJ2-3; 12 bases agree with TRBD2. Germline values: CDR1 DFQATT, CDR2 SNEGSKA (reference sequence). This CDR3 region has 16 residues. V lost 0 bases and J lost 10; bases outside the gene matches: 11. The CDR3 region has the DNA TGCAGTGCTAGAGATTCGCTGGCTAGCGGGGGGGCCTCGCAGTATTTT. Its translation: CSARDSLASGGASQYF.

This clonotype was found a few times. The chain has TRBV3-1 and TRBJ2-7; D is undetermined. The DNA end lines up better with TRBJ2-5; the J call may be wrong. The CDR3 extends over 15 amino acids. Germline V CDR1 and CDR2: LGHDT, YNNKEL (reference sequence). CDR3 residues: CASSQDRLSQKTQYF. The CDR3 bases are TGTGCCAGCAGCCAAGATCGACTTAGCCAGAAGACCCAGTACTTC.

The genes are TRBV27 and TRBJ1-2; D ambiguous. V was pared by 3 bases and J by 2 bases, with 7 bases between. CDR3 length: 13 amino acids. Germline V gene sequence: CDR1 MNHEY, CDR2 SMNVEV (reference sequence). The CDR3 protein is CASSFRWNYGYTF. CDR3 bases: TGTGCCAGCAGTTTCCGGTGGAACTATGGCTACACCTTC.